The 31 T cell receptor beta chains given below trace back to one sample, sequenced in a study of blood T cell repertoires in COVID-19. Assay: immunoSEQ multiplex PCR; the TCRdb copy retains only in-frame clones and omits some. The sample has around 60,000 clones, approximately 88% seen once. The sample consisted of peripheral blood. The source of these receptors is a man aged 60 to 69 with COVID-19, enrolled during active disease.

The chain has TRBV10-1 and TRBJ2-7; 7 positions match TRBD1. V shed 0 bases, J shed 6 bases, and the junction held 11 bases outside the gene matches. CDR1 is WNHNN, CDR2 SYGVQD, per germline (reference sequence). The CDR3 covers 16 residues. The CDR3 is CASSESIYPAGGEQYF. CDR3 bases: TGCGCCAGCAGTGAGTCGATCTATCCGGCAGGGGGCGAGCAGTACTTC.

V and J are TRBV5-1 and TRBJ1-4; 8 bases match TRBD1. The V segment lost 4 bases and the J segment 4 bases; nucleotides outside the gene matches: 6. This CDR3 spans 15 amino acids. Germline V gives CDR1 SGHRS, CDR2 YFSETQ. The CDR3 DNA follows: TGCGCCAGCAGCATTCCGACAGGGGTTAATGAAAAACTGTTTTTT. This translates into CASSIPTGVNEKLFF.

This chain connects TRBV3-1 (or the pseudogene TRBV3-2) to TRBJ2-1; tentative D call: TRBD1 (6 bases). With 1 base removed from V and 9 bases from J, the gap between germline ends came to 13 bases. Germline V gene data show CDR1 as LGHDT and CDR2 as YNNKEL (reference sequence). There are 14 residues in the CDR3. CDR3 amino acids: CASSQGPLQGEQFF. In DNA form, the CDR3 reads TGTGCCAGCAGCCAAGGACCCCTACAGGGTGAGCAGTTCTTC.

V gene TRBV5-4 combines with J gene TRBJ2-2, with 11 bases lining up with TRBD1. The CDR3 totals 15 residues. With 4 bases clipped from V and 6 bases from J, the junction kept 5 bases outside the gene matches. Germline V gene sequence: CDR1 SGHNT, CDR2 YYREEE (reference sequence). CDR3 DNA: TGTGCCAGCAGCGCCGGGGGACAGGGGGCCGGGGAGCTGTTTTTT. Protein sequence: CASSAGGQGAGELFF.

The chain employs TRBV29-1 and TRBJ2-1; no reliable D call. There are 13 residues in the CDR3. CDR1 is SQVTM, CDR2 ANQGSEA, per germline. V lost 0 bases, J lost 7 bases, and 10 bases lay in between. DNA of the CDR3: TGCAGCGTTGAAGATCGACAATCTAATGAGCAGTTCTTC. Protein product: CSVEDRQSNEQFF.

This chain connects TRBV14 to TRBJ2-1, with D possibly TRBD2 on 5 matching bases. Germline assignment: CDR1 SGHDN and CDR2 FVKESK. Trimming took off 4 bases at V and 9 bases at J, with 13 bases between the two ends. The CDR3 runs to 13 residues. This CDR3 reads CASSRQAGGEQFF. CDR3 DNA sequence: TGTGCCAGCAGCCGACAAGCCGGAGGTGAGCAGTTCTTC.

Turning to this clone: Other nucleotide sequences from this sample produce the same CDR3. The CDR3 coding sequence is TGCGCCAGCAGCTTAGGACAGATCCAAGAGACCCAGTACTTC. Translating it yields CASSLGQIQETQYF. This rearrangement joins TRBV5-1 to TRBJ2-5, with D possibly TRBD1 on 6 matching bases. V was pared by 2 bases and J by 1 base, with 9 bases between. There are 14 residues in the CDR3. Germline CDR1 and CDR2: SGHRS and YFSETQ.

V usage is TRBV12-2 and J usage is TRBJ1-6. TRBV12-2 is labeled a pseudogene. This CDR3 comprises 15 residues. The CDR3: CASRFSRSYNSPLHF. DNA for the CDR3: TGTGCAAGTCGCTTTTCCCGCTCCTATAATTCACCCCTCCACTTT.

The CDR3, as DNA: TGTGCCAGCTCGGGGACAAGTAACTATGGCTACACCTTC. It encodes CASSGTSNYGYTF. The V gene is TRBV18, the J gene TRBJ1-2, with D possibly being TRBD1 (6 bases). There are 13 residues in the CDR3. Looked up from germline, CDR1 is KGHSH and CDR2 is LQKENI. Trimming took 6 bases from V and 1 from J, leaving 9 bases between them.

V is TRBV5-4 and J is TRBJ2-3, with TRBD2 matching 10 bases. Germline V lookup: CDR1 SGHNT, CDR2 YYREEE (reference sequence). Trimming at V came to 0 bases and at J to 8 bases, leaving 9 bases not matched to a gene. The CDR3 has 16 residues. As DNA, the CDR3 is TGTGCCAGCAGCTTGGGGTCTAGCGGGAGAGACGGTACGCAGTATTTT. This translates into CASSLGSSGRDGTQYF.

This clone was counted ten times or more. This chain connects TRBV19 to TRBJ1-5, with TRBD1 matching 8 bases. The CDR3 loop spans 14 amino acids. Germline values: CDR1 LNHDA, CDR2 SQIVND (reference sequence). Unmatched junction bases numbered 7, after V lost 8 bases and J lost 4 bases. Here the CDR3 DNA reads TGTGCCAGTGAGACCACAGGGGGTAATCAGCCCCAGCATTTT. Translating gives CASETTGGNQPQHF.

The chain joins TRBV6-7 to TRBJ2-7, with TRBD2 as a possible D gene (5 bases). TRBV6-7 is sorted into the ORF group, with uncertain function. V lost 0 bases and J 3 bases, leaving 21 bases between the germline ends. The CDR3 contains 18 residues. Here the CDR3 reads CASSYSSREPESLYEQYF. In DNA form, the CDR3 reads TGTGCCAGCAGTTACTCGTCTAGGGAGCCAGAATCTCTCTACGAGCAGTACTTC.

The chain is built from TRBV7-9 and TRBJ2-2, with 7 bases lining up with TRBD1. V lost 4 bases, J lost 1 base, and 9 bases stayed unmatched. The CDR3 covers 17 residues. Germline assignment: CDR1 SEHNR and CDR2 FQNEAQ (reference sequence). The CDR3 sequence is CASSSRDSELNTGELFF. In DNA, the CDR3 is TGTGCCAGCAGCTCCCGGGACAGCGAATTGAACACCGGGGAGCTGTTTTTT.

V gene TRBV13 combines with J gene TRBJ1-1; 7 bases fit TRBD1. The junction had 6 bases not matched to a gene; V was cut back by 2 bases and J by 0 bases. The CDR3 runs 16 residues. Germline V gene lookup returns CDR1 PRHDT and CDR2 FYEKMQ (reference sequence). The CDR3 spells CASSLPGQNMNTEAFF. In DNA, the CDR3 is TGTGCCAGCAGCTTACCGGGACAGAATATGAACACTGAAGCTTTCTTT.

The J gene is TRBJ2-1, the V gene TRBV18, with TRBD2 matching over 9 bases. The V gene end was trimmed by 1 base and the J gene end by 9 bases; junction bases not matched to a gene: 13. Germline CDR1 KGHSH, CDR2 LQKENI. The CDR3 extends over 17 amino acids. In nucleotides, the CDR3 is TGTGCCAGCTCACCACGGTCCCTCGCGGGAGGGGGGCTTGAGCAGTTCTTC. Translated, it gives CASSPRSLAGGGLEQFF.

CDR3 in amino acids: CASRPDTESSGNTIYF. Here the CDR3 DNA reads TGTGCCAGCAGGCCTGACACCGAGAGCTCTGGAAACACCATATATTTT. The chain recombines TRBV28 with TRBJ1-3; D is uncertain. Germline CDR1 reads MDHEN; CDR2 reads SYDVKM. Trimming left V 6 bases short and J 0 bases short, with 15 bases between. CDR3 length equals 16 residues.

The rearrangement joins TRBV4-1 to TRBJ1-1; maybe TRBD1 (6 bases). V lost 5 bases to trimming and J lost 0 bases, with 19 bases between them. Germline lookup yields CDR1 MGHRA and CDR2 YSYEKL. There are 17 residues in the CDR3. The CDR3 sequence: CASSNPSGVGVNTEAFF. The CDR3 DNA reads as TGCGCCAGCAGCAACCCCTCAGGGGTTGGGGTGAACACTGAAGCTTTCTTT.

The genes are TRBV2 and TRBJ1-5, with D perhaps TRBD1 (6 bases). Between the trimmed V and J ends, which lost 1 base and 7 bases, there was a span of 14 bases. CDR1 SNHLY and CDR2 FYNNEI come from the germline V gene. The CDR3 sequence is 15 residues long. The CDR3 nucleotides are TGTGCCAGCAGTGAAGGTTCAGGGGCGGGCCAGCCCCAGCATTTT. It specifies CASSEGSGAGQPQHF. Looking up the rest from reference TRBV2 and TRBJ1-5 gives the full variable domain: EPEVTQTPSHQVTQMGQEVILRCVPISNHLYFYWYRQILGQKVEFLVSFYNNEISEKSEIFDDQFSVERPDGSNFTLKIRSTKLEDSAMYFCASSEGSGAGQPQHFGDGTRLSIL.

V is TRBV14 and J is TRBJ2-3; maybe TRBD2 (5 bases). This CDR3 spans 16 amino acids. The V gene's germline CDR1 is SGHDN and CDR2 FVKESK. V lost 2 bases and J 2 bases, leaving 14 bases between the germline ends. CDR3 in amino acids: CASSQLSGKYTDTQYF. The CDR3 DNA sequence: TGTGCCAGCAGCCAACTCTCCGGGAAATACACAGATACGCAGTATTTT.

This chain joins TRBV28 and TRBJ1-6; D is possibly TRBD1 (6 bases). Germline lookup yields CDR1 MDHEN and CDR2 SYDVKM. Deletions cut 9 bases from V and 7 bases from J, with 13 bases between. The CDR3 is 13 amino acids. As DNA, the CDR3 is TGTGCCAGTCACGGGGACATGAATTCACCCCTCCACTTT. Translated: CASHGDMNSPLHF.

The V call is TRBV15, the J call TRBJ2-1; 8 bases map to TRBD2. This CDR3 has 14 amino acids. V was clipped by 0 bases and J by 8 bases; unmatched bases: 3. Per germline, CDR1 LNHNV and CDR2 YYDKDF (reference sequence). The CDR3 DNA reads TGTGCCACCAGCAGAGATAAGCGGGAGTATGAGCAGTTCTTC. Translated: CATSRDKREYEQFF.

V and J are TRBV4-2 and TRBJ2-5; TRBD2 aligns across 7 bases. After removal of 6 bases from V and 6 bases from J, the junction contained 16 bases not matched to a gene. This CDR3 spans 16 amino acids. Germline CDR1 and CDR2: LGHNA and YNFKEQ. Here the CDR3 reads CASRPIGGGGDQTQYF. The CDR3 nucleotides read TGTGCCAGCAGACCTATCGGCGGGGGAGGAGACCAGACCCAGTACTTC.

This clone was counted between two and nine times. The chain is built from TRBV3-1 (or the pseudogene TRBV3-2) and TRBJ1-4; no clear D. CDR3 length: 15 residues. V dropped 0 bases and J dropped 8 bases, with 13 bases sitting between them. Germline assignment: CDR1 LGHDT and CDR2 YNNKEL (reference sequence). The CDR3 loop is CASSQESGGWEKLFF. The CDR3, as DNA: TGTGCCAGCAGCCAAGAGTCAGGAGGTTGGGAAAAACTGTTTTTT.

In this sample, this clone turned up once. The chain links TRBV13 to TRBJ1-1; a possible D gene is TRBD1 (5 bases). The CDR3 is made up of 13 amino acids. Trimming pared 1 base from V and 4 bases from J, leaving 7 bases between. Germline values: CDR1 PRHDT, CDR2 FYEKMQ (reference sequence). The DNA for the CDR3 is TGTGCCAGCAGCTTAGTAGGGGTCACTGAAGCTTTCTTT. Its protein product is CASSLVGVTEAFF.

J is TRBJ1-6 and V is TRBV3-1 (or the pseudogene TRBV3-2); 7 nucleotides match TRBD1. Germline-derived CDR1 and CDR2 are LGHDT and YNNKEL (reference sequence). V lost 2 bases to trimming and J lost 7 bases; unmatched junction nucleotides: 5. The CDR3 is 15 residues long. The CDR3 sequence: CASSQTQGFNSPLHF. The CDR3 DNA is TGTGCCAGCAGCCAAACACAGGGGTTCAATTCACCCCTCCACTTT.

The chain uses TRBV3-1 (or the pseudogene TRBV3-2) and TRBJ2-3; D not certain. The V gene's germline CDR1 is LGHDT and CDR2 YNNKEL (reference sequence). Trimming shortened V by 4 bases and J by 3 bases, and 5 bases separated the two germline ends. CDR3 length: 12 amino acids. The CDR3: CASSPQTDTQYF. The CDR3 nucleotides are TGTGCCAGCAGCCCCCAAACAGATACGCAGTATTTT.

This clone was seen only once. The V gene is TRBV3-1 (or the pseudogene TRBV3-2), the J gene TRBJ2-7; TRBD2 agrees at 9 bases. The junction had 7 bases not matched to a gene; V was cut back by 4 bases and J by 3 bases. Germline-derived CDR1 and CDR2 are LGHDT and YNNKEL (reference sequence). The CDR3 length is 15 residues. The CDR3, as DNA: TGTGCCAGCAGCCGTAGACTAGCGGAGAGCTACGAGCAGTACTTC. Amino acid sequence: CASSRRLAESYEQYF.

V gene TRBV7-9 combines with J gene TRBJ2-4; tentatively, D is TRBD1 (6 bases). Germline loops: CDR1 SEHNR, CDR2 FQNEAQ (reference sequence). The CDR3 runs to 16 residues. With 5 bases removed from V and 0 bases from J, the gap between germline ends came to 14 bases. CDR3 region: CASSVDRSLAKNIQYF. CDR3 sequence (DNA): TGTGCCAGCAGCGTCGACAGGAGTCTAGCCAAAAACATTCAGTACTTC.

This chain uses TRBV5-1 with TRBJ2-3, with D unclear. Germline V gene data show CDR1 as SGHRS and CDR2 as YFSETQ. CDR3 length: 12 residues. The ends were cut back, 4 bases at V and 6 bases at J, with 9 bases in the middle. The CDR3 loop reads CASSHFVDTQYF. The CDR3 nucleotides are TGCGCCAGCAGCCACTTCGTGGATACGCAGTATTTT.

The gene calls are TRBV6-6 and TRBJ1-5, with 11 bases lining up with TRBD1. Trimming took 5 bases from V and 6 from J; bases not matched to a gene: 9. The germline gives CDR1 MNHNY, CDR2 SVGAGI (reference sequence). The CDR3 spans 16 residues. The CDR3 sequence: CASSLPRDRGAQPQHF. As DNA, the CDR3 is TGTGCCAGCAGTCTTCCCCGGGACAGGGGGGCTCAGCCCCAGCATTTT.

The count of this clone is one. The chain employs TRBV19 and TRBJ1-1, with D perhaps matching TRBD1 (5 bases). Germline CDR1 and CDR2: LNHDA and SQIVND (reference sequence). The CDR3 loop spans 13 amino acids. Trimming left V 2 bases short and J 1 base short, with 5 bases between. This CDR3 reads CASSIRGNTEAFF. The CDR3, as DNA: TGTGCCAGTAGTATAAGGGGGAACACTGAAGCTTTCTTT.